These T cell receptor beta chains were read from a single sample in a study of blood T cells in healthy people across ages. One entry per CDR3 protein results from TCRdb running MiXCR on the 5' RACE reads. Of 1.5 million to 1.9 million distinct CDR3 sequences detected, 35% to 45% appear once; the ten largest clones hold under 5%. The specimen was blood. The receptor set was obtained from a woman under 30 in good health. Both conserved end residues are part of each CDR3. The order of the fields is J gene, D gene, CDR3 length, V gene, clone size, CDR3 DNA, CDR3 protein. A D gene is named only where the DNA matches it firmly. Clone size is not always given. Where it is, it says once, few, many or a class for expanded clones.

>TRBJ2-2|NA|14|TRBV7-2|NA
TGTGCCAGCAGGAGGGACTTTGGCACCGGGGAGCTGTTTTTT
CASRRDFGTGELFF
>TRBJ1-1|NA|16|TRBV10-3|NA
TGTGCCATCAGTGCAAGGGGGGCCGACATGAACACTGAAGCTTTCTTT
CAISARGADMNTEAFF
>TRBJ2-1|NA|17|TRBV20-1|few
TGCAGTGCTAGAGCCCCACTAGGAGAATCATCCTACAATGAGCAGTTCTTC
CSARAPLGESSYNEQFF
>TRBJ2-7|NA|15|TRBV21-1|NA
TGTGCCAGCTTCCAGCGGGAGCTGCTTAGTGGCGAGCAGTACTTC
CASFQRELLSGEQYF
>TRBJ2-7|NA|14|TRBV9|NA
TGTGCCAGCAGCCCTCTTGAGGGGTCCTACGAGCAGTACTTC
CASSPLEGSYEQYF
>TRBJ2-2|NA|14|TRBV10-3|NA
TGTGCCATAATGGACGGCTCGAACACCGGGGAGCTGTTTTTT
CAIMDGSNTGELFF
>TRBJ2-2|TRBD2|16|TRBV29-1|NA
TGCAGCGTTACCTTACGACTAGCCCTGAACACCGGGGAGCTGTTTTTT
CSVTLRLALNTGELFF
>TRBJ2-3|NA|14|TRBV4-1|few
TGCGCCACAGCAGCTGAGCGGACTCAGGATACGCAGTATTTT
CATAAERTQDTQYF
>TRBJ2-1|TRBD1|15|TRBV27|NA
TGTGCCAGCAGTTTAGTCGACAGGGATTCCTACGAGCAGTTCTTC
CASSLVDRDSYEQFF
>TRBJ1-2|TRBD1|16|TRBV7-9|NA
TGTGCCAGCAGCATATACGGGACAGAAGACGACTATGGCTACACCTTC
CASSIYGTEDDYGYTF
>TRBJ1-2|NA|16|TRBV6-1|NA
TGTGCCAGCAGTGAATCAATCCTCTATGCCTCCTCTGGCTACACCTTC
CASSESILYASSGYTF
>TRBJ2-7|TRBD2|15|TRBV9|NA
TGTGCCAGCAGCCTAGCGGCCCAATCCTCCTACGAGCAGTACTTC
CASSLAAQSSYEQYF
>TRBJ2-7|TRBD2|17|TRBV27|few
TGTGCCAGCAGTCCTCACAGGGCTAGCGGGAGTTTCTACGAGCAGTACTTC
CASSPHRASGSFYEQYF
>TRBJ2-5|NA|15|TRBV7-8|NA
TGTGCCAGCAGACCCGGAGGGCAGGGGAGAGGGACCCAGTACTTC
CASRPGGQGRGTQYF
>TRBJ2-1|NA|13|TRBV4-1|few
TGCGCCAGCAGCCAAGATTCTAGCTATGAGCAGTTCTTC
CASSQDSSYEQFF
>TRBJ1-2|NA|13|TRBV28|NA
TGTGCCACTTATCGGGGACCCAACTATGGCTACACCTTC
CATYRGPNYGYTF
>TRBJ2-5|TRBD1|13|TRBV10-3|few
TGTGCCAGGGCTAGGGACAGGGATTTTGAGCAGTACTTC
CARARDRDFEQYF
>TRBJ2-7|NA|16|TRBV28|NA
TGTGCCAGCAGTTTTATCGGCGGACCCTCCTACAATGAGCAGTACTTC
CASSFIGGPSYNEQYF
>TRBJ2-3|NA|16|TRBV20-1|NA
TGCAGCAGGGGGAGGGGTCCTCATCTACACACAGATACGCAGTATTTT
CSRGRGPHLHTDTQYF
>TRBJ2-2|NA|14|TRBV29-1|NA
TGCAGCGTTGAAAGAGGATTGAACACCGGGGAGCTGTTTTTT
CSVERGLNTGELFF
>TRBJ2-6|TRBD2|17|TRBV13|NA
TGTGCCAGCAGCTTATCACTAGCGGGAGGTGGGGCCAACGTCCTGACTTTC
CASSLSLAGGGANVLTF
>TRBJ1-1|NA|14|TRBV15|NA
TGTGCCACCAGCAAGGACGGTCGGAACACTGAAGCTTTCTTT
CATSKDGRNTEAFF
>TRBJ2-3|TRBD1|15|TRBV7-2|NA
TGTGCCAGCAGCTTATTAGAAGGGGGCGCAGATACGCAGTATTTT
CASSLLEGGADTQYF
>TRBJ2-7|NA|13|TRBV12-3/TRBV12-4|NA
TGTGCCAGCAGTTTCCATATTGAGGGGGAGCAGTACTTC
CASSFHIEGEQYF
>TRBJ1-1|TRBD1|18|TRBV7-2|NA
TGTGCCAGCAGCCCCATCCCCGGGACAGGGGGAAAGAACACTGAAGCTTTCTTT
CASSPIPGTGGKNTEAFF
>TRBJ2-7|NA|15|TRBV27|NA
TGTGCCAGCAGTTTGGGACCCCGCTCCTACAATGAGCAGTACTTC
CASSLGPRSYNEQYF
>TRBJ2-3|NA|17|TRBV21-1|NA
TGTGCCAGCAGCAAAGCTTGGGTTGACAGTAGCACAGATACGCAGTATTTT
CASSKAWVDSSTDTQYF
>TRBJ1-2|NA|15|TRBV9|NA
TGTGCCAGCAGCCCGTCGACAGGAGTCCTCTATGGCTACACCTTC
CASSPSTGVLYGYTF
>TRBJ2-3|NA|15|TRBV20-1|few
TGCAGTGCTAATCCGGGAGTGGCTAGCACAGATACGCAGTATTTT
CSANPGVASTDTQYF
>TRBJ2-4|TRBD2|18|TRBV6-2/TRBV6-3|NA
TGTGCCAGCAGTGGTGGACTAGCGGGAGGGCCGGGCGTCTACGAACAGTACTTC
CASSGGLAGGPGVYEQYF
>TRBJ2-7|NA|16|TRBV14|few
TGTGCCAGCAGCCAATCAAAGGACTACCACGCCTACGAGCAGTACTTC
CASSQSKDYHAYEQYF
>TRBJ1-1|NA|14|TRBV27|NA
TGTGCCAGCATTCAATATCTTGGGAATAGGGAAGCTTTCTTT
CASIQYLGNREAFF
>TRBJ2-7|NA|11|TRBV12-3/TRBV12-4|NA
TGTGCCAGCACAGGGAACAATGAGCAGTACTTC
CASTGNNEQYF
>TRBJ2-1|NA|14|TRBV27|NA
TGTGCCAGCAGTTCCCCACGCCGCTCCCGGGAGCAGTTCTTC
CASSSPRRSREQFF
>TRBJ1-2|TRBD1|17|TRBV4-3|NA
TGCGCCAGCAGCCAAAAGGACAGGGTGGGAGCGAACTATGGCTACACCTTC
CASSQKDRVGANYGYTF
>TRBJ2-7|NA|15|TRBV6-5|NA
TGTGCCAGCAGTTCTGGGGTTAAGGTATCCTACGAGCAGTACTTC
CASSSGVKVSYEQYF
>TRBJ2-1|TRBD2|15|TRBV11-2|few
TGTGCCAGCAGCTTTAGCGGGGCCATACCAAATGAGCAGTTCTTC
CASSFSGAIPNEQFF
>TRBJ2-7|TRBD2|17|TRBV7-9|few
TGTGCCAGCAGCTCTACCATAGCGGGGAATTCCCTCTACGAGCAGTACTTC
CASSSTIAGNSLYEQYF
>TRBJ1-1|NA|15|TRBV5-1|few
TGCGCCAGCAGCTTCAATCCGGGACTAAACACTGAAGCTTTCTTT
CASSFNPGLNTEAFF
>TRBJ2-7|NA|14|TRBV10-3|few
TGTGCCATAAAGGAGGGCAGGGGGTTCTACGAGCAGTACTTC
CAIKEGRGFYEQYF
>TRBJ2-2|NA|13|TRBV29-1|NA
TGCAGCGTTCAGGGAACGGGGGGCCGGGAGCTGTTTTTT
CSVQGTGGRELFF
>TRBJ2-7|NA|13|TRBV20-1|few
TGCAGTGCTCCGTCGTTTGGTCTGTACGAGCAGTACTTC
CSAPSFGLYEQYF
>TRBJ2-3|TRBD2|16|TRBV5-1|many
TGTGCCAGCAGCCCTGGACTAGCGGGGAGCACAGATACGCAGTATTTT
CASSPGLAGSTDTQYF
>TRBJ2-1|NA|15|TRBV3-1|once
TGTGCCAGCAGCCCCGAGTTGGCGCTTTACAATGAGCAGTTCTTC
CASSPELALYNEQFF
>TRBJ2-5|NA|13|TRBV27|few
TGTGCCAGCAGTCCCGGGGCCAGAGAGACCCAGTACTTC
CASSPGARETQYF
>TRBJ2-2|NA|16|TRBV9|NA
TGTGCCAGCAGCGTAGTTCGGGGGATTAACACCGGGGAGCTGTTTTTT
CASSVVRGINTGELFF